These 27 T cell receptor beta chains share one sample of origin, sequenced in a study of beta chain features in type 1 diabetes. Expressed TCRB transcripts got sequenced, as all isolated RNA was reverse transcribed. Some clones are missing from TCRdb's copy, which holds only in-frame ones; the method was immunoSEQ multiplex PCR. The table records more than 150,000 clones, about 13% of them present only once. Sequencing was done on a sample of central memory CD4+ T cells from blood. The source of these receptors is a woman between 18 and 29 years old in good health.

The rearrangement links TRBV5-1 to TRBJ1-1; D ambiguous. Trimming stripped 4 bases from V and 0 bases from J, with 7 bases between. Germline-derived CDR1 and CDR2 are SGHRS and YFSETQ. The CDR3 has 13 residues. The CDR3 region has the DNA TGCGCCAGCAGCACGGGTATGAACACTGAAGCTTTCTTT. It encodes CASSTGMNTEAFF.

This clone was detected only a few times. The chain links TRBV6-6 to TRBJ2-3; D perhaps matches TRBD2 (6 bases). V dropped 11 bases and J dropped 3 bases, with 18 bases sitting between them. Looked up from germline, CDR1 is MNHNY and CDR2 is SVGAGI (reference sequence). The CDR3 runs 14 residues. This chain's CDR3 is CACQGGLQTDTQYF. CDR3 in DNA: TGTGCCTGCCAGGGAGGCCTTCAGACAGATACGCAGTATTTT.

This clone was recorded a few times. This rearrangement joins TRBV10-3 to TRBJ2-7; 9 bases are a match to TRBD1. The CDR3 length is 13 residues. Germline CDR1 is ENHRY and CDR2 is SYGVKD. V shed 11 bases and J 7 bases; nucleotides not matched to a gene: 12. The CDR3 here is CAVTKQGAREQYF. CDR3 in DNA: TGTGCCGTAACAAAACAGGGGGCAAGGGAGCAGTACTTC.

The chain has TRBV4-2 and TRBJ2-1, with 11 bases that match TRBD2. From germline, CDR1 is LGHNA and CDR2 YNFKEQ. J gave up 6 bases and V 4 bases, and 5 bases lay outside the gene matches. CDR3 length: 15 residues. Here the CDR3 reads CASSPLLAGANEQFF. In nucleotides, the CDR3 is TGTGCCAGCAGCCCCCTACTAGCGGGAGCCAATGAGCAGTTCTTC.

This sequence joins TRBV29-1 and TRBJ1-2; D unresolved. The CDR3 is made up of 12 amino acids. V lost 6 bases to trimming and J lost 8 bases, with 16 bases between them. Germline V CDR1 and CDR2: SQVTM, ANQGSEA. CDR3 nucleotide sequence: TGCAGCGTCGTAGAGCGGCTCGACGGCTACACCTTC. This codes for CSVVERLDGYTF.

This clone was observed a handful of times. CDR3 nucleotides: TGTGCCAGCATGTTAGGGACAGGGCTGGGCTACGAGCAGTACTTC. Translation: CASMLGTGLGYEQYF. The rearrangement uses TRBV28 and TRBJ2-7; 9 bases match TRBD1. The germline CDR1 and CDR2 sequences are MDHEN and SYDVKM. This CDR3 has 15 residues. Losses at the gene ends were 7 bases for V and 3 bases for J; bases not matched to a gene: 10.

Only a few counts were recorded for this clone. The V and J genes are TRBV19 and TRBJ1-1; TRBD1 matches 7 bases. J lost 4 bases, V lost 5 bases, and 13 bases had no gene match. CDR1 is LNHDA, CDR2 SQIVND, per germline (reference sequence). This CDR3 has 16 residues. The CDR3 bases are TGTGCCAGTAGTTTATATGGGACAGACGTGAGCACTGAAGCTTTCTTT. Protein sequence: CASSLYGTDVSTEAFF.

The rearrangement links TRBV2 to TRBJ2-6; TRBD1 agrees at 7 bases. V was clipped by 4 bases and J by 0 bases; unmatched bases: 6. This CDR3 is 17 amino acids long. Germline CDR1 reads SNHLY; CDR2 reads FYNNEI. CDR3 protein: CASSVGQPFSGANVLTF. In nucleotides, the CDR3 is TGTGCCAGCAGTGTGGGACAGCCTTTCTCTGGGGCCAACGTCCTGACTTTC.

This clone was counted many times. V gene TRBV30 combines with J gene TRBJ2-1, with a possible D match to TRBD1 (6 bases). V was cut by 4 bases and J by 10 bases, with 14 bases left in between. The V gene's germline CDR1 is GTSNPN and CDR2 SVGIG (reference sequence). CDR3 size: 12 residues. Here the CDR3 reads CAWTLPGVEQFF. As DNA, the CDR3 is TGTGCCTGGACACTACCAGGGGTCGAGCAGTTCTTC. Looking up the rest from reference TRBV30 and TRBJ2-1 gives the full variable domain: SQTIHQWPATLVQPVGSPLSLECTVEGTSNPNLYWYRQAAGRGLQLLFYSVGIGQISSEVPQNLSASRPQDRQFILSSKKLLLSDSGFYLCAWTLPGVEQFFGPGTRLTVL.

This clone was detected only a few times. This chain links TRBV2 with TRBJ2-6; 9 nucleotides match TRBD2. The junction had 12 bases not matched to a gene; V was cut back by 6 bases and J by 0 bases. The CDR3 totals 19 residues. Germline values: CDR1 SNHLY, CDR2 FYNNEI. The CDR3 nucleotides are TGTGCCAGCAGCCTAAGGCGGCTAGCGGGACGCTCTGGGGCCAACGTCCTGACTTTC. Its translation: CASSLRRLAGRSGANVLTF.

The chain links TRBV29-1 to TRBJ2-5, with a possible D match to TRBD1 (5 bases). CDR3 length: 15 residues. CDR1 is SQVTM, CDR2 ANQGSEA, per germline. Trimming took off 0 bases at V and 3 bases at J, with 14 bases between the two ends. The CDR3 DNA reads as TGCAGCGTTGAAGATCTCCCAGGGTCCAAAGAGACCCAGTACTTC. Amino acids: CSVEDLPGSKETQYF.

In its sample, this clone was seen a few times. The chain joins TRBV7-9 to TRBJ1-2, with D uncertain. The CDR3 has 13 amino acids. Per the germline V gene, CDR1 is SEHNR and CDR2 is FQNEAQ (reference sequence). V was shortened by 5 bases and J by 2 bases, with 9 bases between the two germline ends. The CDR3 spells CASSPIENYGYTF. DNA for the CDR3: TGTGCCAGCAGCCCTATCGAGAACTATGGCTACACCTTC.

This clone appeared a few times. The chain combines TRBV9 with TRBJ2-7; 8 nucleotides agree with TRBD2. Germline V gene sequence: CDR1 SGDLS, CDR2 YYNGEE. Germline trimming cut 3 bases from V and 1 base from J; bases unmatched to any gene: 3. The CDR3 loop spans 14 amino acids. DNA of the CDR3: TGTGCCAGCAGCGCCGGACTAGCTTCCTACGAGCAGTACTTC. Translating it yields CASSAGLASYEQYF.

In its sample, this clone was seen a few times. The rearrangement uses TRBV9 and TRBJ2-2, with 11 nucleotides matching TRBD2. This CDR3 has 16 residues. V lost 0 bases, J lost 6 bases, and 4 bases stayed unmatched. In germline, CDR1 is SGDLS, CDR2 YYNGEE. CDR3 loop: CASSVALAGVSGELFF. The CDR3 nucleotides read TGTGCCAGCAGCGTAGCACTAGCGGGAGTATCCGGGGAGCTGTTTTTT.

This clone came up a few times. V gene TRBV6-5 combines with J gene TRBJ1-2; D unresolved. V was clipped by 7 bases and J by 7 bases, with 10 bases between them. Germline V gives CDR1 MNHEY, CDR2 SVGAGI. This CDR3 has 11 residues. CDR3 residues: CASTEGRGYTF. The CDR3 DNA reads as TGTGCCAGCACAGAGGGCCGTGGCTACACCTTC.

This chain uses TRBV28 with TRBJ1-5; TRBD1 aligns across 9 bases. The germline V gene encodes CDR1 MDHEN and CDR2 SYDVKM. The CDR3 consists of 16 residues. V lost 4 bases to trimming and J lost 6 bases; unmatched junction nucleotides: 10. The CDR3 here is CASSSPGQGLGQPQHF. CDR3 DNA sequence: TGTGCCAGCAGTTCGCCGGGACAGGGTTTGGGTCAGCCCCAGCATTTT.

The table lists this clone with a few counts. The rearrangement joins TRBV19 to TRBJ2-2; 11 positions match TRBD1. The CDR3 sequence is 18 residues long. The germline CDR1 and CDR2 sequences are LNHDA and SQIVND (reference sequence). The trim removed 4 bases at V and 4 bases at J, leaving 11 bases unmatched. CDR3 sequence reads: CASSTAGQGAIPTGELFF. CDR3 coding DNA: TGTGCCAGTAGTACGGCAGGACAGGGGGCGATACCCACCGGGGAGCTGTTTTTT.

This clone occurred a few times. The rearrangement links TRBV5-1 to TRBJ2-5, with 9 bases identical to TRBD2. This CDR3 is built from 16 residues. The germline CDR1 and CDR2 sequences are SGHRS and YFSETQ. Germline trimming cut 4 bases from V and 2 bases from J; bases unmatched to any gene: 9. DNA of the CDR3: TGCGCCAGCAGCCCGCAGTGGCTAGCGGGACAAGAGACCCAGTACTTC. Its translation: CASSPQWLAGQETQYF.

In this sample, this clone turned up a few times. This chain links TRBV4-1 with TRBJ1-2; TRBD1 agrees at 7 bases. Trimming took 2 bases from V and 5 from J; bases not matched to a gene: 17. The germline V gene encodes CDR1 MGHRA and CDR2 YSYEKL. The CDR3 totals 18 residues. The CDR3 nucleotides read TGCGCCAGCAGCCAAACTCTGGGGAGACAGGGAAGGAGGTATGGCTACACCTTC. As protein: CASSQTLGRQGRRYGYTF.

This clone was seen a few times. The chain uses TRBV28 and TRBJ1-1, with 10 bases aligning to TRBD1. CDR3 size: 13 residues. Germline CDR1 reads MDHEN; CDR2 reads SYDVKM. Unmatched junction bases numbered 7, after V lost 10 bases and J lost 5 bases. CDR3 DNA sequence: TGTGCCACTGAGCCGGGACAGGGGACTGAAGCTTTCTTT. Translated, it gives CATEPGQGTEAFF.

In its sample, this clone was seen a few times. This chain connects TRBV2 to TRBJ1-1, with D unclear. The germline V gene has CDR1 SNHLY and CDR2 FYNNEI. V lost 8 bases and J lost 3, with 16 bases in between. The CDR3 is 14 amino acids. The CDR3 loop reads CASGLGGKYTEAFF. The CDR3 DNA follows: TGTGCCAGCGGGCTAGGAGGTAAATACACTGAAGCTTTCTTT.

This chain uses TRBV7-2 with TRBJ2-1; 9 bases are a match to TRBD1. Unmatched junction bases numbered 10, after V lost 9 bases and J lost 4 bases. The germline CDR1 and CDR2 sequences are SGHTA and FQGNSA. This CDR3 region has 15 residues. CDR3 sequence: CASTQGAASYNEQFF. CDR3 DNA sequence: TGTGCCAGTACACAGGGGGCTGCATCATACAATGAGCAGTTCTTC.

This rearrangement joins TRBV7-2 to TRBJ1-1; possibly TRBD1 for D (5 bases). This CDR3 region has 14 residues. V was shortened by 5 bases and J by 8 bases, with 18 bases between the two germline ends. Germline V gene sequence: CDR1 SGHTA, CDR2 FQGNSA. DNA for the CDR3: TGTGCCAGCAGCCCAGGGCGGCAGTCTATAGAAGCTTTCTTT. Its translation is CASSPGRQSIEAFF.

This clone was recorded a few times. The rearrangement links TRBV6-1 to TRBJ2-1; 14 positions agree with TRBD2. The CDR3 covers 15 residues. The J segment lost 4 bases and the V segment lost 7 bases, leaving 3 bases of the junction unmatched. Looked up from germline, CDR1 is MNHNS and CDR2 is SASEGT. The CDR3 spells CASTRLAGGYNEQFF. CDR3 nucleotides: TGTGCCAGCACTAGACTAGCGGGAGGGTACAATGAGCAGTTCTTC.

This clone has just a few counts. This chain uses TRBV9 with TRBJ1-1, with D perhaps matching TRBD1 (6 bases). The CDR3 has 15 amino acids. V was cut by 2 bases and J by 3 bases, with 14 bases left in between. CDR1 SGDLS and CDR2 YYNGEE come from the germline V gene. This chain's CDR3 is CASSVLAGADTEAFF. The CDR3 nucleotides are TGTGCCAGCAGCGTTCTTGCAGGGGCGGACACTGAAGCTTTCTTT.

The chain couples TRBV4-3 to TRBJ2-5, with D possibly matching TRBD1 (7 bases). The CDR3 consists of 17 residues. V lost 4 bases and J 3 bases, leaving 21 bases between the germline ends. CDR1 LGHNA and CDR2 YSLEER come from the germline V gene. Here the CDR3 DNA reads TGCGCCAGCAGCCCAGGGGGGTGGGGTCGAGTAAAAGAGACCCAGTACTTC. Its translation: CASSPGGWGRVKETQYF.

J is TRBJ2-1 and V is TRBV7-2, with 10 bases fitting TRBD2. Germline V gene sequence: CDR1 SGHTA, CDR2 FQGNSA. J gave up 8 bases and V 2 bases, and 12 bases lay outside the gene matches. The CDR3 sequence is 17 residues long. The CDR3, as DNA: TGTGCCAGCAGCTTATCCCCCGGGACTAGCGCTGAAGATGAGCAGTTCTTC. Its protein product is CASSLSPGTSAEDEQFF. Full variable domain (rest looked up from reference TRBV7-2 and TRBJ2-1): GAGVSQSPSNKVTEKGKDVELRCDPISGHTALYWYRQSLGQGLEFLIYFQGNSAPDKSGLPSDRFSAERTGGSVSTLTIQRTQQEDSAVYLCASSLSPGTSAEDEQFFGPGTRLTVL.